Below, 13 T cell receptor beta chains from the same sample are listed, as sequenced in a study of T cell changes during pregnancy in multiple sclerosis. Method: immunoSEQ multiplex PCR; TCRdb's copy keeps in-frame clones and lacks some. The sample includes 100,000 or so clones, approximately 92% of them seen just once. The material was peripheral blood, obtained in the first trimester of pregnancy. These receptors were collected from a female donor with multiple sclerosis, enrolled in a pregnancy study.

The rearrangement uses TRBV9 and TRBJ2-1, with TRBD2 matching 8 bases. The CDR3 has 14 residues. CDR1 is SGDLS and CDR2 is YYNGEE in the germline V gene. With V trimmed by 0 bases and J by 8 bases, 4 bases remained unmatched. The CDR3 DNA reads TGTGCCAGCAGCGTAGTCGGGGGGGCAGATGAGCAGTTCTTC. It is translated as CASSVVGGADEQFF.

This clone occurred a few times. The chain couples TRBV29-1 to TRBJ1-1; TRBD1 aligns across 8 bases. This CDR3 region has 13 residues. Germline lookup yields CDR1 SQVTM and CDR2 ANQGSEA. After removal of 2 bases from V and 3 bases from J, the junction contained 2 bases not matched to a gene. This chain's CDR3 is CSVEQGAYTEAFF. DNA for the CDR3: TGCAGCGTTGAACAGGGGGCTTACACTGAAGCTTTCTTT.

The CDR3, as DNA: TGTGCCACCAGCAGAGATCGAGCCCCCATGGCTGAAGCTTTCTTT. It is translated as CATSRDRAPMAEAFF. The chain combines TRBV15 with TRBJ1-1, with D unclear. The CDR3 contains 15 residues. The germline V and J ends were trimmed by 0 bases and 6 bases, with 14 bases remaining between them. Germline values: CDR1 LNHNV, CDR2 YYDKDF (reference sequence).

This clone appeared once. The chain is built from TRBV10-2 and TRBJ1-2; 12 bases match TRBD1. Germline assignment: CDR1 WSHSY and CDR2 SAAADI. The CDR3 contains 14 residues. Germline trimming cut 7 bases from V and 7 bases from J; bases unmatched to any gene: 7. The CDR3 DNA reads as TGCGCCAGCACGGGGACAGGGGGCGTCGGTGGCTACACCTTC. Its translation: CASTGTGGVGGYTF.

The CDR3 protein is CASSLPSGDYYNEQFF. In DNA form, the CDR3 reads TGTGCCAGCAGCCTCCCTAGCGGGGACTACTACAATGAGCAGTTCTTC. This chain connects TRBV7-9 to TRBJ2-1, with 9 nucleotides matching TRBD2. CDR1 and CDR2 from the germline V gene are SEHNR and FQNEAQ (reference sequence). The CDR3 runs 16 residues. J gave up 3 bases and V 5 bases, and 8 bases lay outside the gene matches.

The rearrangement joins TRBV20-1 to TRBJ2-5; TRBD2 might be the D (5 bases). The V and J ends lost 6 bases and 4 bases respectively, with 9 bases between them. The CDR3 is 11 amino acids. Germline values: CDR1 DFQATT, CDR2 SNEGSKA (reference sequence). CDR3 sequence (DNA): TGCAGTGCCCAGAGGGCAGAGACCCAGTACTTC. Its translation is CSAQRAETQYF.

The J gene is TRBJ2-1, the V gene TRBV10-3; TRBD2 agrees at 15 bases. CDR1 ENHRY and CDR2 SYGVKD come from the germline V gene. This CDR3 contains 15 residues. With 2 bases clipped from V and 8 bases from J, the junction kept 1 base outside the gene matches. For the CDR3, the DNA is TGTGCCATCAGTGAGGGACTAGCGGGGGGGGATGAGCAGTTCTTC. Translated: CAISEGLAGGDEQFF.

The J gene is TRBJ2-5, the V gene TRBV5-1; TRBD2 might be the D (5 bases). The CDR3 totals 14 residues. CDR1 is SGHRS, CDR2 YFSETQ, per germline. V was pared by 4 bases and J by 7 bases, with 17 bases between. CDR3 loop: CASSGGSVFTTQYF. CDR3 sequence (DNA): TGCGCCAGCAGCGGAGGATCCGTTTTTACGACCCAGTACTTC.

The chain recombines TRBV4-1 with TRBJ1-1, with a possible D match to TRBD1 (5 bases). Germline-derived CDR1 and CDR2 are MGHRA and YSYEKL. This CDR3 comprises 15 residues. V lost 1 base and J lost 1, with 10 bases in between. CDR3 in amino acids: CASSQVFDRNTEAFF. The CDR3 region has the DNA TGCGCCAGCAGCCAAGTTTTTGACAGGAACACTGAAGCTTTCTTT.

The chain uses TRBV7-2 and TRBJ2-1; 8 bases are a match to TRBD1. This CDR3 comprises 15 residues. Looked up from germline, CDR1 is SGHTA and CDR2 is FQGNSA. V lost 2 bases and J lost 5; bases outside the gene matches: 5. The chain's CDR3 is CASSLRDRTNNEQFF. The CDR3 DNA is TGTGCCAGCAGCTTACGGGACAGGACTAACAATGAGCAGTTCTTC.

This rearrangement joins TRBV9 to TRBJ2-3, with 7 bases that match TRBD1. V was clipped by 2 bases and J by 8 bases; unmatched bases: 5. Germline V gene data show CDR1 as SGDLS and CDR2 as YYNGEE. The CDR3 is 13 residues long. The CDR3 here is CASSVVGQRTQYF. The CDR3 nucleotides read TGTGCCAGCAGCGTCGTGGGACAGCGTACGCAGTATTTT.

The chain joins TRBV11-3 to TRBJ2-3, with 11 bases lining up with TRBD2. The CDR3 loop spans 15 amino acids. The V gene's germline CDR1 is SGHNT and CDR2 YENEEA. The junction had 4 bases not matched to a gene; V was cut back by 3 bases and J by 5 bases. The CDR3 coding sequence is TGTGCCAGCAGCTTTAGCGGGGGGGCCGAAGATACGCAGTATTTT. The encoded protein is CASSFSGGAEDTQYF.

J is TRBJ2-3 and V is TRBV18; D is undetermined. Germline CDR1 reads KGHSH; CDR2 reads LQKENI. The CDR3 has 13 residues. Trimming shortened V by 6 bases and J by 6 bases, and 13 bases separated the two germline ends. CDR3 protein: CASSLNGQDTQYF. Written as DNA, the CDR3 is TGTGCCAGCTCCCTCAATGGCCAGGATACGCAGTATTTT.